The entry that follows covers one T cell receptor (beta chain) sequence. Its specific antigen is unknown. Qualities for individual bases were not recorded, and no much larger clone is one base off. The entry originates in a study of T cell changes during pregnancy in multiple sclerosis (dated by TCRdb to the late 2010s). In terms of the full investigation: Changes in the T cell repertoire over the course of pregnancy were examined in this study in women with multiple sclerosis.

The CDR3 runs 13 residues from the cysteine to the phenylalanine. Of all the DNA, just the CDR3 is kept, 39 bases in frame from base 1. The germline V gene encodes CDR1 SGHRS and CDR2 YFSETQ. V ends up 2 bases short and J 6 bases short, with an unmatched junction base count of 2. Library prep was done by the immunoSEQ multiplex PCR assay. Drawn from immuneACCESS, this table holds only the in-frame rearrangements with V and J called that TCRdb kept. Clones are partly lost; checked studies trace under half to an unresolved V gene and leave the rest unexplained. The table for this sample lists 30,000 to 40,000 clones; approximately 89% of them were counted only once. Clones ranked in the top ten supply roughly 0.78% of the sample.

Sequencing used CD4+ T cells from peripheral blood mononuclear cells, obtained after pregnancy. The clonotype comes from a female donor in good health, enrolled as a control in a pregnancy study. The V and J segments used are TRBV5-1 and TRBJ2-1; TRBD1 agrees with 7 junctional bases. The nucleotides are TGCGCCAGCAGCTTAGGACAGGCCAATGAGCAGTTCTTC. This sequence encodes CASSLGQANEQFF.